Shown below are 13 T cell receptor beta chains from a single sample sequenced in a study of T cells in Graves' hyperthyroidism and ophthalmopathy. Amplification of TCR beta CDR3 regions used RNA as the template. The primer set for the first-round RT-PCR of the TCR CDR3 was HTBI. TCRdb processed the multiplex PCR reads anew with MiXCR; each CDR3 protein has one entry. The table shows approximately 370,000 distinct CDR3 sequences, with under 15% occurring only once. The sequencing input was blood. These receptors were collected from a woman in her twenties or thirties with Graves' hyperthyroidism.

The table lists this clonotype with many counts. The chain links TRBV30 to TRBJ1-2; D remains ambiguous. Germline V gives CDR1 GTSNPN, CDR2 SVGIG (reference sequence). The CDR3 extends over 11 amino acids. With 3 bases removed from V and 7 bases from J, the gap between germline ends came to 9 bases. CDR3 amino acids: CAWRRVSGYTF. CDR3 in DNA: TGTGCCTGGAGACGAGTTAGTGGCTACACCTTC.

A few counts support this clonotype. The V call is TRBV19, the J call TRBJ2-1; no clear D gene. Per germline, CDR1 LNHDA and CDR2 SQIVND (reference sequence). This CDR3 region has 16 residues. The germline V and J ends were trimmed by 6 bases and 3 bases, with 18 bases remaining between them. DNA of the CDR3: TGTGCCAGTAGCCCGAGTGGGCGATACCTCTACAATGAGCAGTTCTTC. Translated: CASSPSGRYLYNEQFF.

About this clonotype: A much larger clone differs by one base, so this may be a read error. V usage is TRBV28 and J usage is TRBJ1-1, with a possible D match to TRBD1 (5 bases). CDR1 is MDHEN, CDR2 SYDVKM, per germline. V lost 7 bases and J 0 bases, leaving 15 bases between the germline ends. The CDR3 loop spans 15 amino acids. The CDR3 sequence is CASTNPGRLNTEAFF. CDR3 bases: TGTGCCAGCACCAACCCGGGACGGCTGAACACTGAAGCTTTCTTT.

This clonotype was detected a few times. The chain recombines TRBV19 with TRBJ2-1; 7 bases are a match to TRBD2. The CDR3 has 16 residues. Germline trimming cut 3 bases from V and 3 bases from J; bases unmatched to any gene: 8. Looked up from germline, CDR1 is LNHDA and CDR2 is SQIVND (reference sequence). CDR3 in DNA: TGTGCCAGTAGTATCACAGGACTAGTTTTCTACAATGAGCAGTTCTTC. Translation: CASSITGLVFYNEQFF.

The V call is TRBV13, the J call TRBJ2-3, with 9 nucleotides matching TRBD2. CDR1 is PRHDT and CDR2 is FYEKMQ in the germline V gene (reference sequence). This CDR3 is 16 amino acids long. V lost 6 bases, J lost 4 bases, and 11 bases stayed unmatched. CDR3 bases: TGTGCCAGCAGTCCCGGTAGCGGGAGTATCGCAGATACGCAGTATTTT. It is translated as CASSPGSGSIADTQYF.

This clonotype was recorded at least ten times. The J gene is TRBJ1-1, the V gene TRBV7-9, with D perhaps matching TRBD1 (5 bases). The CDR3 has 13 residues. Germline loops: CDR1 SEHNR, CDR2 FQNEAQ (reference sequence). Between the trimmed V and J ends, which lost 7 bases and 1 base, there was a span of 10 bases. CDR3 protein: CASTFGGNTEAFF. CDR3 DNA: TGTGCCAGCACCTTCGGGGGGAACACTGAAGCTTTCTTT. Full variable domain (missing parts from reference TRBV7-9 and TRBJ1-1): DTGVSQNPRHKITKRGQNVTFRCDPISEHNRLYWYRQTLGQGPEFLTYFQNEAQLEKSRLLSDRFSAERPKGSFSTLEIQRTEQGDSAMYLCASTFGGNTEAFFGQGTRLTVV.

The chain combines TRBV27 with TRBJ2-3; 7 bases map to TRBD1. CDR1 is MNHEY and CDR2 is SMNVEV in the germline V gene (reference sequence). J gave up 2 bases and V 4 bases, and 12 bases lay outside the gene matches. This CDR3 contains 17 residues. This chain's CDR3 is CASSSPFRDSFTDTQYF. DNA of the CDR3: TGTGCCAGCAGTTCGCCATTCCGGGACAGTTTCACAGATACGCAGTATTTT.

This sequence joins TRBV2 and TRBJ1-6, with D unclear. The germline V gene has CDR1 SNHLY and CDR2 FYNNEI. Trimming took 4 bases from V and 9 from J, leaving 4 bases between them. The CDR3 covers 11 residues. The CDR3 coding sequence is TGTGCCAGCAGTGGTTCTTCACCCCTCCACTTT. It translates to CASSGSSPLHF.

The CDR3 protein is CASSSVAGSSYEQYF. CDR3 DNA sequence: TGTGCCAGCAGCTCAGTAGCGGGGAGCTCCTACGAGCAGTACTTC. The genes are TRBV7-3 and TRBJ2-7, with TRBD2 matching over 8 bases. This CDR3 has 15 amino acids. CDR1 and CDR2 from the germline V gene are SGHTA and FQGTGA. The trim removed 4 bases at V and 0 bases at J, leaving 5 bases unmatched.

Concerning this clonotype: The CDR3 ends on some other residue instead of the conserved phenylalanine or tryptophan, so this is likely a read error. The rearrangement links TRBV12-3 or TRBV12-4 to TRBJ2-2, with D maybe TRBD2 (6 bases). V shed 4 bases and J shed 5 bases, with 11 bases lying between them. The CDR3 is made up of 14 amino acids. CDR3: CASSWDSLTGELFL. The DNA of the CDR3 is TGTGCCAGCAGTTGGGACTCTTTGACCGGGGAGCTGTTTCTT.

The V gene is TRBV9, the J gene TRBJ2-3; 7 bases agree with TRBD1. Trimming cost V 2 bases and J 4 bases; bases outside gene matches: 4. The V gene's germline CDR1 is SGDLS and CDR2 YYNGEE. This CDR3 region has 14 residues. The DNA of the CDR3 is TGTGCCAGCAGCGTGACAGGGATGCCAGATACGCAGTATTTT. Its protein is CASSVTGMPDTQYF.

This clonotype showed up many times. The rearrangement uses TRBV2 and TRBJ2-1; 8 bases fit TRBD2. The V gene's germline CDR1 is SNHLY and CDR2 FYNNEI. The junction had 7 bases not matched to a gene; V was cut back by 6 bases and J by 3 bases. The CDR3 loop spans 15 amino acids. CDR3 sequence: CASSGRAVYYNEQFF. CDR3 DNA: TGTGCCAGCAGCGGGAGGGCTGTATACTACAATGAGCAGTTCTTC.

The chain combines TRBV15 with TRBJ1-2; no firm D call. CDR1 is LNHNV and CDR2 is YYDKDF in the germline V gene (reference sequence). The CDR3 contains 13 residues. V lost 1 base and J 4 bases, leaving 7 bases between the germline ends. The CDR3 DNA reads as TGTGCCACCAGCAGAGGGGAGGGCTATGGCTACACCTTC. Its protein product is CATSRGEGYGYTF.